Listed here are 16 T cell receptor beta chains from one sample, sequenced in a study of cytomegalovirus exposure and HLA in healthy donors. Sequenced by immunoSEQ multiplex PCR; TCRdb stores in-frame clones only, minus some. The sample shows 150,000 to 200,000 clones, around nine tenths of them seen only once. Sequenced sample: PBMCs. The source is a man aged 30-40 years in good health and CMV-seropositive.

The rearrangement joins TRBV6-1 to TRBJ2-3; 7 bases map to TRBD2. The trim removed 8 bases at V and 2 bases at J, leaving 7 bases unmatched. Germline V gives CDR1 MNHNS, CDR2 SASEGT. The CDR3 consists of 14 residues. Here the CDR3 DNA reads TGTGCCAGCGTCCCGGGACTACTCACAGATACGCAGTATTTT. This sequence encodes CASVPGLLTDTQYF.

The V call is TRBV6-5, the J call TRBJ2-1; D is unclear. The CDR3 is 15 amino acids. Germline CDR1 and CDR2: MNHEY and SVGAGI. V dropped 7 bases and J dropped 0 bases, with 13 bases sitting between them. The CDR3 loop reads CASKPVGASYNEQFF. CDR3 sequence (DNA): TGTGCCAGCAAGCCGGTAGGTGCCTCCTACAATGAGCAGTTCTTC.

The J gene is TRBJ1-1, the V gene TRBV20-1, with a possible D match to TRBD1 (6 bases). Trimming shortened V by 2 bases and J by 7 bases, and 8 bases separated the two germline ends. The CDR3 consists of 11 residues. Germline V gene lookup returns CDR1 DFQATT and CDR2 SNEGSKA (reference sequence). CDR3: CSARRQVEAFF. DNA of the CDR3: TGCAGTGCTAGAAGACAGGTTGAAGCTTTCTTT.

The rearrangement joins TRBV6-1 to TRBJ2-6; 7 bases match TRBD2. With 7 bases clipped from V and 0 bases from J, the junction kept 3 bases outside the gene matches. Germline lookup yields CDR1 MNHNS and CDR2 SASEGT. The CDR3 length is 15 residues. CDR3 sequence: CASTLAVSGANVLTF. CDR3 coding DNA: TGTGCCAGCACCCTAGCGGTCTCTGGGGCCAACGTCCTGACTTTC.

The table lists this clone with a count of one. The gene calls are TRBV9 and TRBJ2-1; TRBD2 aligns across 13 bases. The CDR3 extends over 15 amino acids. Germline assignment: CDR1 SGDLS and CDR2 YYNGEE. With V trimmed by 4 bases and J by 7 bases, 5 bases remained unmatched. The CDR3 here is CASSKGLAGRNEQFF. CDR3 DNA sequence: TGTGCCAGCAGCAAGGGACTAGCGGGACGGAATGAGCAGTTCTTC.

In DNA form, the CDR3 reads TGTGCCAGAAGCTTGACGCGGGACAGGGGGGCCTCCTACAATGAGCAGTTCTTC. This gives the protein CARSLTRDRGASYNEQFF. The chain is built from TRBV5-3 and TRBJ2-1, with TRBD1 matching 11 bases. TRBV5-3 is marked as an open reading frame, function uncertain. V trimming: 1 base; J trimming: 0 bases; junction bases outside the gene matches: 6. This CDR3 contains 18 residues.

The gene calls are TRBV29-1 and TRBJ1-4, with D perhaps matching TRBD1 (5 bases). The V gene lost 4 bases and the J gene lost 0 bases, with 12 bases spanning the gap. CDR1 SQVTM and CDR2 ANQGSEA come from the germline V gene. This CDR3 spans 15 amino acids. The CDR3 nucleotides are TGCAGCGTTGCCCACGACAGTGCAACTAATGAAAAACTGTTTTTT. Its translation is CSVAHDSATNEKLFF.

The V call is TRBV5-1, the J call TRBJ2-1; D uncertain. CDR3 length: 14 amino acids. Per germline, CDR1 SGHRS and CDR2 YFSETQ. The V end lost 0 bases, the J end lost 6 bases, and 10 bases lay between the germline ends. This chain's CDR3 is CASSLDLQINEQFF. The CDR3 DNA sequence: TGCGCCAGCAGCTTGGACCTCCAGATCAATGAGCAGTTCTTC.

This clone was seen a few times. The chain links TRBV6-5 to TRBJ1-6; possibly TRBD1 for D (5 bases). Trimming cost V 2 bases and J 7 bases, with 9 bases left between them. Germline V gene lookup returns CDR1 MNHEY and CDR2 SVGAGI. The CDR3 runs 14 residues. CDR3 nucleotide sequence: TGTGCCAGCAGTTACCTCGGGGCGAATTCACCCCTCCACTTT. Amino acid sequence: CASSYLGANSPLHF.

V usage is TRBV28 and J usage is TRBJ2-7, with D perhaps given as TRBD1 or TRBD2 (5 bases each). The CDR3 is 12 amino acids. The germline V and J ends were trimmed by 6 bases and 5 bases, with 11 bases remaining between them. CDR1 is MDHEN and CDR2 is SYDVKM in the germline V gene. CDR3 sequence: CASRRDLHEQYF. CDR3 sequence (DNA): TGTGCCAGCAGACGGGACCTTCACGAGCAGTACTTC.

This clone was observed a few times. This chain uses TRBV19 with TRBJ2-7; 7 bases map to TRBD1. The CDR3 totals 15 residues. Per germline, CDR1 LNHDA and CDR2 SQIVND (reference sequence). V gave up 8 bases and J gave up 2 bases; unmatched junction bases: 12. This CDR3 reads CASAFRDSLTYEQYF. CDR3 nucleotide sequence: TGTGCCAGTGCGTTTCGGGACAGTCTCACCTACGAGCAGTACTTC.

The chain employs TRBV2 and TRBJ1-5, with 9 nucleotides matching TRBD1. Germline CDR1 SNHLY, CDR2 FYNNEI. V lost 6 bases and J lost 4; bases outside the gene matches: 1. The CDR3 spans 13 residues. Written as DNA, the CDR3 is TGTGCCAGCAGGGACAGGGGAAATCAGCCCCAGCATTTT. It codes for CASRDRGNQPQHF.

The rearrangement uses TRBV11-2 and TRBJ1-2, with TRBD1 matching 7 bases. This CDR3 is 15 amino acids long. Germline CDR1 and CDR2: SGHAT and FQNNGV. J was trimmed by 4 bases and V by 8 bases; bases with no gene match: 13. Written as DNA, the CDR3 is TGTGCCAGCCGATTAAGACAGGGTAATGGCTATGGCTACACCTTC. Residues: CASRLRQGNGYGYTF.

This chain connects TRBV27 to TRBJ2-7; D is unresolved. The CDR3 has 13 residues. V was shortened by 6 bases and J by 3 bases, with 12 bases between the two germline ends. Germline lookup yields CDR1 MNHEY and CDR2 SMNVEV (reference sequence). CDR3: CASSLNIGYEQYF. The CDR3 nucleotides are TGTGCCAGCAGCCTTAACATTGGCTACGAGCAGTACTTC.

This chain joins TRBV7-2 and TRBJ1-2; D gene unclear. The germline CDR1 and CDR2 sequences are SGHTA and FQGNSA. CDR3 length: 12 residues. Trimming took 5 bases from V and 5 from J, leaving 9 bases between them. The CDR3 DNA follows: TGTGCCAGCAGCCTTATGGATTATGGCTACACCTTC. It yields the protein CASSLMDYGYTF.

The chain is built from TRBV28 and TRBJ1-5, with 9 bases matching TRBD1. With 7 bases clipped from V and 5 bases from J, the junction kept 9 bases outside the gene matches. This CDR3 has 15 amino acids. Germline V gene data show CDR1 as MDHEN and CDR2 as SYDVKM. The CDR3 nucleotides read TGTGCCAGCAACGAGAGAACAGGGGGCCATCAGCCCCAGCATTTT. Its translation is CASNERTGGHQPQHF.